These 17 T cell receptor beta chains came from one sample sequenced in a study of cytomegalovirus exposure and HLA in healthy donors. 60 Vbeta and 13 Jbeta primers were used in PCR. The repertoire was sequenced with immunoSEQ multiplex PCR; TCRdb's copy has only in-frame clones and lacks some. The sample consists of over 200,000 clones, 80% to 90% of them appearing once. The material sequenced was PBMCs. All receptors derive from a young woman in good health and CMV-seronegative.

The chain links TRBV5-1 to TRBJ2-3, with 8 bases fitting TRBD2. V shed 5 bases, J shed 0 bases, and the junction held 5 bases outside the gene matches. Germline CDR1 and CDR2: SGHRS and YFSETQ. This CDR3 is built from 15 residues. The CDR3 here is CASRGLAGSTDTQYF. The CDR3 DNA follows: TGCGCCAGCAGAGGCCTAGCGGGTAGCACAGATACGCAGTATTTT.

Worth noting for this clone: The sample has other DNA sequences that encode this CDR3 too. The chain links TRBV13 to TRBJ2-7; D unclear. Germline lookup yields CDR1 PRHDT and CDR2 FYEKMQ (reference sequence). The CDR3 is 15 amino acids. V was clipped by 3 bases and J by 2 bases, with 14 bases between them. This CDR3 is CASSFRSVSAYEQYF. The DNA of the CDR3 is TGTGCCAGCAGCTTCCGGTCGGTAAGTGCCTACGAGCAGTACTTC.

About this clone: The same CDR3 also results from other DNA sequences found in this sample. The chain couples TRBV4-1 to TRBJ2-7; tentatively, D is TRBD2 (5 bases). V was trimmed by 1 base and J by 1 base, leaving 8 bases between them. Germline-derived CDR1 and CDR2 are MGHRA and YSYEKL. The CDR3 length is 14 residues. In nucleotides, the CDR3 is TGCGCCAGCAGCCAAGCCGGGAATTCCTACGAGCAGTACTTC. Amino acid sequence: CASSQAGNSYEQYF.

The rearrangement links TRBV4-3 to TRBJ1-4; 7 bases match TRBD1. The CDR3 has 17 amino acids. V lost 0 bases and J lost 7; bases outside the gene matches: 11. Germline CDR1 reads LGHNA; CDR2 reads YSLEER. The CDR3 nucleotides are TGCGCCAGCAGCCAAGATCTACGAGGACAGGCGGGTGAAAAACTGTTTTTT. Amino acid sequence: CASSQDLRGQAGEKLFF.

The chain recombines TRBV5-1 with TRBJ1-1; the match to TRBD1 covers 7 bases. Trimming removed 3 bases from V and 1 base from J; junction bases left unmatched: 12. The V gene's germline CDR1 is SGHRS and CDR2 YFSETQ. The CDR3 has 17 amino acids. The CDR3 protein is CASSSQGTARGNTEAFF. The CDR3 DNA reads as TGCGCCAGCAGCTCCCAGGGGACAGCGCGGGGGAACACTGAAGCTTTCTTT.

The chain carries TRBV5-6 and TRBJ1-4; a weak D match, TRBD1 (6 bases). Germline CDR1 and CDR2: SGHDT and YYEEEE. This CDR3 comprises 15 residues. The ends were cut back, 2 bases at V and 3 bases at J, with 11 bases in the middle. The DNA of the CDR3 is TGTGCCAGCAGCTTCAAACAGGGAGCTAATGAAAAACTGTTTTTT. Protein product: CASSFKQGANEKLFF.

The CDR3 nucleotides are TGTGCCAACCGGGACAGACATGGGTACGAGCAGTACTTC. This encodes CANRDRHGYEQYF. The rearrangement uses TRBV2 and TRBJ2-7, with 7 bases lining up with TRBD1. This CDR3 comprises 13 residues. Germline-derived CDR1 and CDR2 are SNHLY and FYNNEI. Trimming took 10 bases from V and 4 from J; bases not matched to a gene: 10.

The genes are TRBV11-2 and TRBJ1-1, with D tentatively TRBD1 (6 bases). From germline, CDR1 is SGHAT and CDR2 FQNNGV. The length of the CDR3 is 16 residues. Between the trimmed V and J ends, which lost 8 bases and 5 bases, there was a span of 24 bases. The CDR3 region has the DNA TGTGCCAGCGGGATGGGCAGGGCCACCAGGGGAACTGAAGCTTTCTTT. It yields the protein CASGMGRATRGTEAFF.

The rearrangement links TRBV7-7 to TRBJ2-3; D gene ambiguous. The V gene lost 5 bases and the J gene lost 0 bases, with 12 bases spanning the gap. This CDR3 is built from 15 residues. Germline V gene data show CDR1 as SSHAT and CDR2 as FNYEAQ (reference sequence). The DNA of the CDR3 is TGTGCCAGCAGCGCCGGAAAGACTAGCACAGATACGCAGTATTTT. It yields the protein CASSAGKTSTDTQYF.

V gene TRBV7-2 combines with J gene TRBJ2-5, with TRBD2 identical over 10 bases. This CDR3 spans 15 amino acids. The V segment lost 1 base and the J segment 4 bases; nucleotides outside the gene matches: 3. Per the germline V gene, CDR1 is SGHTA and CDR2 is FQGNSA. The CDR3 bases are TGTGCCAGCAGCTTAGGAGCGGGGGGGCGAGAGACCCAGTACTTC. Translation gives CASSLGAGGRETQYF.

The CDR3 DNA reads TGTGCCATCAGTAAACAGGGGGCTGGTAACTATGGCTACACCTTC. Translation gives CAISKQGAGNYGYTF. The gene calls are TRBV10-3 and TRBJ1-2; 9 bases are shared with TRBD1. The V gene's germline CDR1 is ENHRY and CDR2 SYGVKD. V lost 5 bases to trimming and J lost 1 base; unmatched junction nucleotides: 5. The CDR3 loop spans 15 amino acids.

J is TRBJ2-6 and V is TRBV7-6, with 7 bases matching TRBD1. The CDR3 totals 15 residues. V shed 5 bases and J 4 bases; nucleotides not matched to a gene: 5. Germline V gene sequence: CDR1 SGHVS, CDR2 FNYEAQ. DNA for the CDR3: TGTGCCAGCAGCATACAGGGGAGCGGGGCCAACGTCCTGACTTTC. Protein sequence: CASSIQGSGANVLTF.

The rearrangement uses TRBV11-2 and TRBJ2-7, with D possibly matching TRBD1 (6 bases). This CDR3 is built from 14 residues. Per the germline V gene, CDR1 is SGHAT and CDR2 is FQNNGV. V was cut by 6 bases and J by 6 bases, with 18 bases left in between. The chain's CDR3 is CASSSIQGYGEQYF. The CDR3 DNA follows: TGTGCCAGCAGTTCAATTCAGGGGTATGGCGAGCAGTACTTC.

CDR3 DNA: TGTGCCAGCAGGGGGACTAGTTACTACACTGAAGCTTTCTTT. It specifies CASRGTSYYTEAFF. The chain joins TRBV7-3 to TRBJ1-1, with D maybe TRBD1 (5 bases). CDR1 is SGHTA and CDR2 is FQGTGA in the germline V gene. The CDR3 totals 14 residues. The V gene lost 6 bases and the J gene lost 3 bases, with 14 bases spanning the gap.

This chain links TRBV28 with TRBJ2-7, with 7 bases that match TRBD2. This CDR3 is 15 amino acids long. V dropped 2 bases and J dropped 7; count of bases not matched to a gene: 11. Germline V gene sequence: CDR1 MDHEN, CDR2 SYDVKM. This CDR3 reads CASSLIKAGSQEQYF. In DNA form, the CDR3 reads TGTGCCAGCAGTTTAATTAAAGCGGGGAGCCAGGAGCAGTACTTC.

The chain joins TRBV7-2 to TRBJ2-3; 8 bases agree with TRBD2. The length of the CDR3 is 15 residues. Germline CDR1 SGHTA, CDR2 FQGNSA. The V and J ends lost 8 bases and 0 bases, in that order; junction bases with no gene match: 7. The CDR3 spells CASVLLAGSTDTQYF. CDR3 nucleotide sequence: TGTGCCAGCGTGCTCCTAGCGGGCAGCACAGATACGCAGTATTTT.

The chain couples TRBV12-5 to TRBJ2-7, with TRBD2 matching over 10 bases. V dropped 2 bases and J dropped 2; count of bases not matched to a gene: 6. The CDR3 loop spans 16 amino acids. Per germline, CDR1 LGHNT and CDR2 FRNRAP. The CDR3 DNA reads as TGTGCTAGTGGTTTGCTCCCAGGACTAGCGGCCTACGAGCAGTACTTC. Encoded protein: CASGLLPGLAAYEQYF.